This entry describes one T cell receptor beta chain. This record belongs to a study of identical twins. MiXCR, run by TCRdb on the 5' RACE reads, gives a single entry per CDR3 protein. The sample carries about 530,000 distinct CDR3 sequences, over 12% recorded once. The CDR3 extends over 12 amino acids. Trimming pared 6 bases from V and 8 bases from J, leaving 12 bases between. The same sample was also used in a study of yellow fever vaccine responses in identical twins.

The chain couples TRBV12-3 or TRBV12-4 to TRBJ2-3; TRBD2 is a possible D gene (6 bases). Sequencing used CD4+ T cells sorted from blood. The sequence was collected from a woman under 30 in good health. The DNA for the CDR3 is TGTGCCAGCAGCCGAGACGGGGGTACGCAGTATTTT. Translated: CASSRDGGTQYF.